Listed below are T cell receptor beta chains from one sample, sequenced in a study of monozygotic twins with inflammatory bowel disease. Following a re-call of the 5' RACE reads, TCRdb has one entry per CDR3 protein and lacks DNA. Its clone listing holds a few hundred thousand distinct CDR3 sequences. Sequencing was carried out using blood. The receptors here all came from a human donor with ulcerative colitis or Crohn's disease, or a healthy co-twin of an affected twin (not recorded which). CDR3s include the opening cysteine and the closing phenylalanine or tryptophan.

j_call	v_call	cdr3_aa
TRBJ2-3	TRBV28	CASSRPYGVGPDTQYF
TRBJ1-1	TRBV20-1	CSARVGWENTEAFF
TRBJ2-7	TRBV4-2	CASSQDLRGNYEQYF
TRBJ1-2	TRBV20-1	CSARETAQSFYGYTF
TRBJ1-1	TRBV4-2	CASSQWKNTEAFF
TRBJ2-5	TRBV29-1	CSVVSGRETQYF
TRBJ1-6	TRBV5-6	CASSLTASSPLHF
TRBJ2-5	TRBV7-9	CASSQTGRETQYF
TRBJ2-5	TRBV5-1	CASSFLGSGETQYF
TRBJ2-7	TRBV9	CASSVGLAGDEQYF
TRBJ2-3	TRBV11-1	CASSPPRGKRGTADTQYF
TRBJ1-1	TRBV19	CASSYPGVRRTEAFF
TRBJ2-3	TRBV5-1	CASSRVPSQDTQYF
TRBJ1-1	TRBV5-1	CASSSVGGLTEAFF
TRBJ2-7	TRBV4-2	CASSQSTSGGYEQYF
TRBJ1-2	TRBV14	CASSQVAGGQRYTF
TRBJ1-1	TRBV5-1	CASSLDPQGEAFF
TRBJ2-3	TRBV20-1	CSARDRQSTDTQYF
TRBJ2-2	TRBV28	CASSPTGLYANTGELFF
TRBJ1-1	TRBV6-6	CASSPTSSEAFF
TRBJ2-7	TRBV7-8	CASSPRDRAIVEQYF
TRBJ2-4	TRBV5-1	CASSLVEGGQGYIQYF
TRBJ2-2	TRBV24-1	CATSTYDTGELFF
TRBJ2-3	TRBV19	CASSTGLADTQYF
TRBJ2-5	TRBV20-1	CSARPRIFQETQYF
TRBJ2-2	TRBV20-1	CSARDRDSHTGELFF
TRBJ2-5	TRBV7-6	CASSLGPTGTQYF
TRBJ2-2	TRBV5-1	CASSEGRVRTGELFF
TRBJ2-7	TRBV12-3/TRBV12-4	CASSPSDGGWEQYF
TRBJ1-5	TRBV7-2	CASSFRQGQEPQHF
TRBJ2-1	TRBV7-2	CASSSEGGVAYNEQFF
TRBJ2-1	TRBV5-1	CASQRTASSYNEQFF
TRBJ1-1	TRBV5-6	CASSYTGSTEAFF
TRBJ2-4	TRBV21-1	CASSKVKLQDQKNIQYF
TRBJ2-1	TRBV2	CATLDRGIPNEQFF
TRBJ1-3	TRBV11-2	CASSFTLFSGNTIYF
TRBJ1-1	TRBV7-9	CASSLSGDSEAFF
TRBJ2-6	TRBV4-1	CASSRGEGTGANVLTF
TRBJ2-5	TRBV7-3	CASSEGAVAAQYF
TRBJ2-1	TRBV6-5	CASSYRPGGFDNEQFF
TRBJ2-3	TRBV5-1	CASSGDPQRYDTQYF
TRBJ2-7	TRBV7-3	CASSNRPMSEQYF